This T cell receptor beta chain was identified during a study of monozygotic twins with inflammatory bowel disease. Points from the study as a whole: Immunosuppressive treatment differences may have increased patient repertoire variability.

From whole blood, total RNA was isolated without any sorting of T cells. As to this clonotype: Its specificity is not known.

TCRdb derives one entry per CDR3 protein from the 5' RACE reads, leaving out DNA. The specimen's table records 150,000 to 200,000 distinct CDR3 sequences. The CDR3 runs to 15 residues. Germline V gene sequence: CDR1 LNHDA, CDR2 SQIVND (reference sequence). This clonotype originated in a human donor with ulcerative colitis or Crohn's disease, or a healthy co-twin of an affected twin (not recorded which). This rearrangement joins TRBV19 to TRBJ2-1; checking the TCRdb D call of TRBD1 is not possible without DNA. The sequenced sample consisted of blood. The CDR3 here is CASSPFRGGHYEQFF.